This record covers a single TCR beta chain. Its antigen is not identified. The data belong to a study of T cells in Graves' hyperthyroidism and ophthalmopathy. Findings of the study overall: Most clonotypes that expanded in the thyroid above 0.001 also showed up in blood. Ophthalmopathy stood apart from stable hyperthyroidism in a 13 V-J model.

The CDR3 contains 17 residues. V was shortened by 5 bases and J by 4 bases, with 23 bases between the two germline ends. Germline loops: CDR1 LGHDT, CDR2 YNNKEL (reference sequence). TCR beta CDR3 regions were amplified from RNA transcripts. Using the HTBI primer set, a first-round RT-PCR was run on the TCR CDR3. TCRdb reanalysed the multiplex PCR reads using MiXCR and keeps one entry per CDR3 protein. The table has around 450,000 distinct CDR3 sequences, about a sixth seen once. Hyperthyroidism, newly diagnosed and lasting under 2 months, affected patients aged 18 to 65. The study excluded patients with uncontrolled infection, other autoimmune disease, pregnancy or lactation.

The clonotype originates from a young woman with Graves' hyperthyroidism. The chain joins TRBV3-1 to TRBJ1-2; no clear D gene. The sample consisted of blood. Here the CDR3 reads CASSASTAEPLVYGYTF. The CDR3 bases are TGTGCCAGCAGCGCGTCTACAGCCGAACCCTTAGTCTATGGCTACACCTTC.